Below, 27 T cell receptor beta chains from the same sample are listed, as sequenced in a study of human T cells and chemical hapten exposure. Using its own MiXCR run on the RACE reads, TCRdb lists one record per CDR3 protein. The table includes 100,000 or so distinct CDR3 sequences, approximately 9.9% detected once. Sample time point: patch test 2, 6 weeks after DPC sensitization. Treatment meaning: therapeutic diphenylcyclopropenone sensitization with weekly scalp DPC. This material consisted of whole blood, taken in connection with sensitization to the hapten diphenylcyclopropenone (DPC). These receptors were obtained from a man between 40 and 49 years old with alopecia areata. Some clones in this sample may be carry-over from other donors' samples.

This clonotype was observed a few times. The chain joins TRBV20-1 to TRBJ2-7; 13 positions agree with TRBD2. The CDR3 is 17 amino acids. CDR1 DFQATT and CDR2 SNEGSKA come from the germline V gene (reference sequence). V lost 7 bases, J lost 1 base, and 13 bases stayed unmatched. This CDR3 is CSGTSGSGMYVSYEQYV. DNA of the CDR3: TGCAGTGGGACTAGCGGGAGTGGTATGTATGTGTCCTACGAGCAGTACGTC.

This clonotype was picked up a small number of times. The genes are TRBV5-1 and TRBJ1-4, with D possibly TRBD1 on 5 matching bases. The CDR3 is made up of 18 amino acids. Trimming took off 1 base at V and 0 bases at J, with 16 bases between the two ends. Per the germline V gene, CDR1 is SGHRS and CDR2 is YFSETQ. Here the CDR3 reads CASSLKWGGSATNEKLFF. CDR3 in DNA: TGCGCCAGCAGCTTGAAATGGGGCGGGTCGGCAACTAATGAAAAACTGTTTTTT.

This clonotype has a count of ten or more. The chain couples TRBV14 to TRBJ2-1; weak D call: TRBD2 (5 bases). The CDR3 consists of 14 residues. Germline V lookup: CDR1 SGHDN, CDR2 FVKESK. The V end lost 1 base, the J end lost 9 bases, and 13 bases lay between the germline ends. The CDR3 nucleotides are TGTGCCAGCAGCCAAGTTTATGGCGCGGGTGAGCAGTTCTTC. Its protein is CASSQVYGAGEQFF.

This chain links TRBV5-4 with TRBJ2-2; 8 bases align to TRBD1. The CDR3 consists of 16 residues. J was trimmed by 3 bases and V by 4 bases; bases with no gene match: 8. The germline gives CDR1 SGHNT, CDR2 YYREEE (reference sequence). Here the CDR3 DNA reads TGTGCCAGCAGCCCCCGGACAGGGCGGGACACCGGGGAGCTGTTTTTT. Amino acids: CASSPRTGRDTGELFF.

Here the CDR3 DNA reads TGTGCCGGGCAGACAGGGTTGAACACTGAAGCTTTCTTT. Translation: CAGQTGLNTEAFF. This chain uses TRBV30 with TRBJ1-1, with TRBD1 matching over 7 bases. The CDR3 loop spans 13 amino acids. With V trimmed by 8 bases and J by 0 bases, 6 bases remained unmatched. Germline V gene lookup returns CDR1 GTSNPN and CDR2 SVGIG (reference sequence).

V is TRBV12-3 or TRBV12-4 and J is TRBJ2-3, with 8 bases identical to TRBD2. V lost 2 bases, J lost 2 bases, and 12 bases stayed unmatched. The CDR3 is 18 residues long. For the CDR3, the DNA is TGTGCCAGCAGTTTAACAGGACTAGCCCGGAGGATCACAGATACGCAGTATTTT. It specifies CASSLTGLARRITDTQYF.

This clonotype occurred a few times. J is TRBJ2-5 and V is TRBV29-1, with D perhaps assigned TRBD1 or TRBD2 (5 bases each). The CDR3 sequence is 12 residues long. The V end was cut by 1 base, the J end by 6 bases, with 9 bases between. Per germline, CDR1 SQVTM and CDR2 ANQGSEA. CDR3 sequence reads: CSVEVGDQTQYF. CDR3 bases: TGCAGCGTTGAAGTGGGGGACCAGACCCAGTACTTC.

DNA of the CDR3: TGTGCCAGCAGCCAAGTCGGGCTATCCTTCGGCTTTAAGGCAGATACGCAGTATTTT. Protein: CASSQVGLSFGFKADTQYF. This chain uses TRBV14 with TRBJ2-3; D not certain. From germline, CDR1 is SGHDN and CDR2 FVKESK. Deletions cut 1 base from V and 4 bases from J, with 24 bases between. The CDR3 contains 19 residues.

Ten or more counts support this clonotype. This rearrangement joins TRBV3-1 to TRBJ1-2, with D maybe TRBD1 (5 bases). The germline gives CDR1 LGHDT, CDR2 YNNKEL (reference sequence). The CDR3 is 13 amino acids. Trimming shortened V by 2 bases and J by 2 bases, and 6 bases separated the two germline ends. CDR3 in DNA: TGTGCCAGCAGCCAATCAGGGAACTATGGCTACACCTTC. Amino acid sequence: CASSQSGNYGYTF.

Ten or more counts support this clonotype. The chain recombines TRBV10-3 with TRBJ2-1; TRBD2 matches at 10 bases. J gave up 9 bases and V 6 bases, and 11 bases lay outside the gene matches. This CDR3 comprises 15 residues. The germline V gene encodes CDR1 ENHRY and CDR2 SYGVKD. The CDR3 bases are TGTGCCATCAGGAGGGGGCTAGCGGGAGATGTTGAGCAGTTCTTC. Translating gives CAIRRGLAGDVEQFF.

This clonotype was counted a few times. V gene TRBV21-1 combines with J gene TRBJ1-5; TRBD1, as called in the table, went unchecked against the DNA. TRBV21-1 is a listed pseudogene. CDR3 length: 16 residues. The CDR3 sequence is CASSKEDREPNQPQHF. The CDR3 DNA reads TGTGCCAGCAGCAAAGAGGACAGGGAGCCAAATCAGCCCCAGCATTTT.

This clonotype has just a few counts. The chain has TRBV7-9 and TRBJ2-7, with a tentative D call TRBD1 (5 bases). Trimming left V 2 bases short and J 6 bases short, with 11 bases between. CDR1 is SEHNR, CDR2 FQNEAQ, per germline (reference sequence). The CDR3 contains 13 residues. CDR3 in DNA: TGTGCCAGCAGCTTATACCCAGGGTCCGAGCAGTACTTC. It specifies CASSLYPGSEQYF.

This clonotype was picked up a small number of times. The chain is built from TRBV5-4 and TRBJ2-1; no clear D gene. Deletions cut 2 bases from V and 4 bases from J, with 7 bases between. The CDR3 has 13 amino acids. Germline CDR1 reads SGHNT; CDR2 reads YYREEE (reference sequence). CDR3 loop: CASSFQQYNEQFF. Here the CDR3 DNA reads TGTGCCAGCAGCTTTCAGCAGTACAATGAGCAGTTCTTC.

This clonotype was counted ten times or more. V and J are TRBV12-3 or TRBV12-4 and TRBJ1-6, with a possible D match to TRBD1 (5 bases). The CDR3 extends over 12 amino acids. With 6 bases removed from V and 14 bases from J, the gap between germline ends came to 14 bases. The CDR3, as DNA: TGTGCCAGCAGGGCCCCGCCGGGGGCCCTCCACTTT. This translates into CASRAPPGALHF.

This clonotype was observed a few times. This chain connects TRBV7-6 to TRBJ2-3; 10 bases agree with TRBD2. V lost 1 base, J lost 1 base, and 2 bases stayed unmatched. The CDR3 extends over 16 amino acids. CDR1 and CDR2 from the germline V gene are SGHVS and FNYEAQ. The CDR3: CASSLVGTSGTDTQYF. The CDR3 DNA reads as TGTGCCAGCAGCTTAGTAGGGACTAGCGGCACAGATACGCAGTATTTT. Full variable domain (remainder filled in from reference TRBV7-6 and TRBJ2-3): GAGVSQSPRYKVTKRGQDVALRCDPISGHVSLYWYRQALGQGPEFLTYFNYEAQQDKSGLPNDRFSAERPEGSISTLTIQRTEQRDSAMYRCASSLVGTSGTDTQYFGPGTRLTVL.

The rearrangement joins TRBV7-2 to TRBJ2-5, with 8 bases fitting TRBD2. Germline values: CDR1 SGHTA, CDR2 FQGNSA. V lost 4 bases to trimming and J lost 4 bases; unmatched junction nucleotides: 11. This CDR3 has 16 amino acids. This CDR3 reads CASSSSSGRTLETQYF. The CDR3, as DNA: TGTGCCAGCAGCTCGAGCAGCGGGAGAACTTTAGAGACCCAGTACTTC. Full variable domain (missing parts from reference TRBV7-2 and TRBJ2-5): GAGVSQSPSNKVTEKGKDVELRCDPISGHTALYWYRQSLGQGLEFLIYFQGNSAPDKSGLPSDRFSAERTGGSVSTLTIQRTQQEDSAVYLCASSSSSGRTLETQYFGPGTRLLVL.

The chain carries TRBV4-1 and TRBJ2-3; no firm D call. CDR1 MGHRA and CDR2 YSYEKL come from the germline V gene. V lost 1 base, J lost 8 bases, and 10 bases lay in between. The CDR3 sequence is 13 residues long. The CDR3 protein is CASSQVVSLTQYF. The DNA of the CDR3 is TGCGCCAGCAGCCAAGTAGTCTCCCTTACGCAGTATTTT.

This clonotype was seen a handful of times. The rearrangement links TRBV7-3 to TRBJ1-1; D gene unclear. This CDR3 region has 15 residues. Looked up from germline, CDR1 is SGHTA and CDR2 is FQGTGA. Trimming removed 0 bases from V and 3 bases from J, with 11 bases in between. The CDR3 is CASSLTPGSDTEAFF. The DNA for the CDR3 is TGTGCCAGCAGCTTAACGCCGGGTTCGGACACTGAAGCTTTCTTT.

This clonotype has just a few counts. This chain connects TRBV27 to TRBJ2-5; unclear D gene. The CDR3 spans 13 residues. The V end was cut by 4 bases, the J end by 4 bases, with 10 bases between. Per germline, CDR1 MNHEY and CDR2 SMNVEV (reference sequence). The CDR3 nucleotides are TGTGCCAGCAGTTCTAGTTTCCCAGAGACCCAGTACTTC. It encodes CASSSSFPETQYF.

This clonotype has more than one count but fewer than ten. This rearrangement joins TRBV10-3 to TRBJ2-1; D is possibly TRBD1 (6 bases). The CDR3 totals 13 residues. Germline lookup yields CDR1 ENHRY and CDR2 SYGVKD. Trimming took off 6 bases at V and 8 bases at J, with 14 bases between the two ends. The CDR3 is CAISPQGHDEQFF. The CDR3 bases are TGTGCCATCAGCCCCCAGGGGCACGATGAGCAGTTCTTC.

This clonotype was seen only a few times. The chain is built from TRBV29-1 and TRBJ2-1, with D tentatively TRBD2 (5 bases). The CDR3 has 12 amino acids. Germline CDR1 reads SQVTM; CDR2 reads ANQGSEA. The V end was cut by 5 bases, the J end by 9 bases, with 14 bases between. The CDR3 reads CSVRGGPGEQFF. CDR3 nucleotides: TGCAGCGTTCGAGGAGGTCCCGGTGAGCAGTTCTTC.

This clonotype was observed many times. The V gene is TRBV2, the J gene TRBJ1-5, with a tentative D call TRBD1 (5 bases). This CDR3 has 15 residues. V was clipped by 5 bases and J by 3 bases, with 14 bases between them. Germline values: CDR1 SNHLY, CDR2 FYNNEI. In nucleotides, the CDR3 is TGTGCCAGCAGTTCCCGGGACGGAGACAATCAGCCCCAGCATTTT. It specifies CASSSRDGDNQPQHF.

The CDR3 nucleotides read TGTGCCAGCAGTTACTCTCTTCCGGTGGGAAGGTCAGATACGCAGTATTTT. Its translation is CASSYSLPVGRSDTQYF. The chain links TRBV6-5 to TRBJ2-3; D remains ambiguous. V was trimmed by 0 bases and J by 4 bases, leaving 17 bases between them. Germline V gene sequence: CDR1 MNHEY, CDR2 SVGAGI. The CDR3 length is 17 residues.

V usage is TRBV10-3 and J usage is TRBJ2-3; D unresolved. V dropped 0 bases and J dropped 13 bases, with 11 bases sitting between them. The CDR3 totals 12 residues. The germline CDR1 and CDR2 sequences are ENHRY and SYGVKD. CDR3 residues: CAISESRPWEYF. CDR3 in DNA: TGTGCCATCAGTGAGTCGAGACCATGGGAGTATTTT.

The chain is built from TRBV7-8 and TRBJ2-5; TRBD2 is a possible D gene (6 bases). This CDR3 is built from 14 residues. V was pared by 0 bases and J by 5 bases, with 10 bases between. Per the germline V gene, CDR1 is SGHVS and CDR2 is FQNEAQ. The CDR3 region is CASSLAGGVETQYF. The CDR3, as DNA: TGTGCCAGCAGCTTAGCGGGCGGGGTTGAGACCCAGTACTTC.

The rearrangement links TRBV29-1 to TRBJ2-2, with D unresolved. The CDR3 length is 13 residues. The ends were cut back, 3 bases at V and 4 bases at J, with 9 bases in the middle. Germline V CDR1 and CDR2: SQVTM, ANQGSEA. The CDR3 DNA sequence: TGCAGCGTTGAGGAAGGTGGCACCGGGGAGCTGTTTTTT. This codes for CSVEEGGTGELFF.

This clonotype has just a few counts. The chain links TRBV28 to TRBJ2-5; D possibly corresponds to TRBD2 (5 bases). The V gene lost 5 bases and the J gene lost 5 bases, with 18 bases spanning the gap. Germline V gives CDR1 MDHEN, CDR2 SYDVKM. CDR3 length: 15 residues. CDR3 loop: CASSLAAVAMETQYF. The CDR3, as DNA: TGTGCCAGCAGTCTAGCTGCCGTGGCTATGGAGACCCAGTACTTC.